This is a list of T cell receptor beta chains from one sample in a study of CD8 T cells in Susac syndrome. Using its own MiXCR run on the immunoSEQ multiplex PCR reads, TCRdb lists one record per CDR3 protein. The table records 150,000 to 200,000 distinct CDR3 sequences, 90% to 95% of them present only once. The sequencing input was CD4+ T cells from PBMCs. The receptors originated from a human donor in good health. CDR3s include the opening cysteine and the closing phenylalanine or tryptophan. A D gene is named only where the DNA matches it firmly. Expanded clones get a size class; other rows say once, few or many, or leave the size out.

clone_size: -; cdr3_length: 14; d_call: -; j_call: TRBJ2-1; v_call: TRBV19; cdr3_aa: CASSILSGGDEQFF; cdr3_nt: TGTGCCAGTAGTATTCTATCGGGGGGCGATGAGCAGTTCTTC
clone_size: -; cdr3_length: 12; d_call: -; j_call: TRBJ1-2; v_call: TRBV2; cdr3_aa: CASIRTGPGYTF; cdr3_nt: TGTGCCAGCATTCGTACAGGGCCGGGCTACACCTTC
clone_size: -; cdr3_length: 13; d_call: -; j_call: TRBJ1-2; v_call: TRBV5-6; cdr3_aa: CASSSVGGYGYTF; cdr3_nt: TGTGCCAGCAGCTCCGTGGGTGGGTATGGCTACACCTTC
clone_size: -; cdr3_length: 13; d_call: -; j_call: TRBJ2-7; v_call: TRBV20-1; cdr3_aa: CSANREMNAEQYF; cdr3_nt: TGCAGTGCTAACCGGGAGATGAACGCCGAGCAGTACTTC
clone_size: -; cdr3_length: 12; d_call: TRBD2; j_call: TRBJ2-5; v_call: TRBV5-1; cdr3_aa: CASSLAGLGLYF; cdr3_nt: TGCGCCAGCAGCTTGGCCGGACTAGGGCTGTACTTC
clone_size: -; cdr3_length: 12; d_call: -; j_call: TRBJ1-1; v_call: TRBV29-1; cdr3_aa: CSAVRVNTEAFF; cdr3_nt: TGCAGCGCTGTTAGAGTGAACACTGAAGCTTTCTTT
clone_size: -; cdr3_length: 16; d_call: -; j_call: TRBJ2-1; v_call: TRBV5-1; cdr3_aa: CASSLAGADASGEQFF; cdr3_nt: TGCGCCAGCAGCTTGGCCGGCGCGGACGCGTCCGGTGAGCAGTTCTTC
clone_size: once; cdr3_length: 15; d_call: TRBD2; j_call: TRBJ2-1; v_call: TRBV7-7; cdr3_aa: CASSLGTRGIDEQFF; cdr3_nt: TGTGCTAGCAGCCTGGGGACTAGAGGAATCGATGAGCAGTTCTTC
clone_size: -; cdr3_length: 13; d_call: -; j_call: TRBJ2-1; v_call: TRBV5-1; cdr3_aa: CASSLEAHNEQFF; cdr3_nt: TGCGCCAGCAGCTTAGAAGCCCACAATGAGCAGTTCTTC
clone_size: -; cdr3_length: 16; d_call: -; j_call: TRBJ2-1; v_call: TRBV7-2; cdr3_aa: CASSLGLAVPRGEQFF; cdr3_nt: TGTGCCAGCAGCTTAGGTCTAGCGGTCCCTAGGGGGGAGCAGTTCTTC
clone_size: -; cdr3_length: 13; d_call: -; j_call: TRBJ2-7; v_call: TRBV12-3/TRBV12-4; cdr3_aa: CASSRAPPPEQYF; cdr3_nt: TGTGCCAGCAGCCGGGCCCCCCCACCCGAGCAGTACTTC
clone_size: -; cdr3_length: 15; d_call: TRBD1; j_call: TRBJ1-5; v_call: TRBV13; cdr3_aa: CAGGDRGSGNQPQHF; cdr3_nt: TGTGCCGGGGGGGACAGGGGATCGGGCAATCAGCCCCAGCATTTT
clone_size: -; cdr3_length: 14; d_call: -; j_call: TRBJ2-2; v_call: TRBV9; cdr3_aa: CASNEGRNTGELFF; cdr3_nt: TGTGCCAGCAATGAGGGTAGAAACACCGGGGAGCTGTTTTTT
clone_size: once; cdr3_length: 13; d_call: TRBD1; j_call: TRBJ1-2; v_call: TRBV29-1; cdr3_aa: CSTWDRAGYGYTF; cdr3_nt: TGCAGCACCTGGGACAGGGCGGGCTATGGCTACACCTTC
clone_size: few; cdr3_length: 14; d_call: -; j_call: TRBJ1-4; v_call: TRBV12-3/TRBV12-4; cdr3_aa: CASSLGTANEKLFF; cdr3_nt: TGTGCCAGCAGCCTCGGGACGGCTAATGAAAAACTGTTTTTT
clone_size: -; cdr3_length: 13; d_call: -; j_call: TRBJ1-5; v_call: TRBV28; cdr3_aa: CASSLTGRLSQHF; cdr3_nt: TGTGCCAGCAGTTTAACAGGGAGGCTATCTCAGCATTTT
clone_size: -; cdr3_length: 13; d_call: -; j_call: TRBJ1-5; v_call: TRBV20-1; cdr3_aa: CSARPGGDQPQHF; cdr3_nt: TGCAGTGCTCGGCCCGGGGGGGATCAGCCCCAGCATTTT